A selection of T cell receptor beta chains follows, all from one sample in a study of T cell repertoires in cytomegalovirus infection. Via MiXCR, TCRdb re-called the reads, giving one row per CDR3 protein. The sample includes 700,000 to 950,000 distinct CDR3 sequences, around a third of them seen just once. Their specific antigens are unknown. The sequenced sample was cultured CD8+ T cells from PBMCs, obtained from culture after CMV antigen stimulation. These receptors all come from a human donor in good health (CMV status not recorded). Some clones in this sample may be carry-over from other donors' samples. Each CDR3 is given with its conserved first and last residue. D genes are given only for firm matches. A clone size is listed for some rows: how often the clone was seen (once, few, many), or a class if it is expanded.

CDR3: CASSTDWAAYEQYF
DNA: TGTGCCAGCAGCACCGACTGGGCAGCCTACGAGCAGTACTTC
D: NA
size: NA
J: TRBJ2-7
V: TRBV5-5
length: 14

CDR3: CASRRFDNEQFF
DNA: TGTGCCAGCCGGCGGTTCGACAATGAGCAGTTCTTC
D: NA
size: NA
J: TRBJ2-1
V: TRBV12-3/TRBV12-4
length: 12

CDR3: CASSYLGASYNEQFF
DNA: TGTGCCAGCAGTTACTTGGGAGCCTCCTACAATGAGCAGTTCTTC
D: NA
size: NA
J: TRBJ2-1
V: TRBV6-5
length: 15

CDR3: CSALTGPYNEQFF
DNA: TGCAGTGCCCTGACAGGGCCGTACAATGAGCAGTTCTTC
D: TRBD1
size: few
J: TRBJ2-1
V: TRBV20-1
length: 13

CDR3: CASSARGAHEQYF
DNA: TGTGCCAGCAGTGCCCGGGGGGCACACGAGCAGTACTTC
D: NA
size: NA
J: TRBJ2-7
V: TRBV12-3/TRBV12-4
length: 13

CDR3: CASKGDLLYGYTF
DNA: TGTGCCAGCAAAGGGGACCTCTTATATGGCTACACCTTC
D: NA
size: few
J: TRBJ1-2
V: TRBV5-6
length: 13

CDR3: CASSSPNSYEQYF
DNA: TGTGCCAGCAGCTCGCCGAACAGCTACGAGCAGTACTTC
D: NA
size: few
J: TRBJ2-7
V: TRBV7-9
length: 13

CDR3: CASSPGTGGWETQYF
DNA: TGTGCCAGCAGCCCCGGGACAGGGGGCTGGGAGACCCAGTACTTC
D: TRBD1
size: many
J: TRBJ2-5
V: TRBV7-8
length: 15

CDR3: CASSHRGYFQETQYF
DNA: TGTGCCAGCAGCCACAGGGGGTATTTTCAAGAGACCCAGTACTTC
D: TRBD1
size: once
J: TRBJ2-5
V: TRBV9
length: 15

CDR3: CSARDAGSYGYTF
DNA: TGCAGTGCTAGAGACGCAGGGTCCTATGGCTACACCTTC
D: NA
size: many
J: TRBJ1-2
V: TRBV20-1
length: 13

CDR3: CASSQDLGHLWDTQYF
DNA: TGTGCCAGCAGCCAAGATCTGGGGCACCTGTGGGATACGCAGTATTTT
D: NA
size: NA
J: TRBJ2-3
V: TRBV14
length: 16

CDR3: CSAKLGISLAKNIQYF
DNA: TGCAGTGCTAAGTTGGGTATCTCCTTAGCCAAAAACATTCAGTACTTC
D: NA
size: many
J: TRBJ2-4
V: TRBV20-1
length: 16

CDR3: CASSYWGYQETQYF
DNA: TGTGCCAGCAGTTACTGGGGCTACCAAGAGACCCAGTACTTC
D: NA
size: few
J: TRBJ2-5
V: TRBV12-3/TRBV12-4
length: 14

CDR3: CASSLGVGAKNIQYF
DNA: TGTGCCAGCAGCTTAGGAGTGGGAGCCAAAAACATTCAGTACTTC
D: NA
size: many
J: TRBJ2-4
V: TRBV7-8
length: 15

CDR3: CASSLAPTGTLGQMDTQYF
DNA: TGTGCCAGCAGCTTAGCACCAACAGGGACGCTGGGGCAAATGGATACGCAGTATTTT
D: NA
size: NA
J: TRBJ2-3
V: TRBV7-6
length: 19

CDR3: CASSSALNQPQHF
DNA: TGTGCCAGCAGTTCCGCACTTAATCAGCCCCAGCATTTT
D: NA
size: NA
J: TRBJ1-5
V: TRBV9
length: 13

CDR3: CASRFNTDTQYF
DNA: TGTGCCAGCAGGTTTAACACAGATACGCAGTATTTT
D: NA
size: NA
J: TRBJ2-3
V: TRBV12-3/TRBV12-4
length: 12

CDR3: CASSPPVAEAFF
DNA: TGTGCCAGCAGTCCCCCGGTCGCTGAAGCTTTCTTT
D: NA
size: many
J: TRBJ1-1
V: TRBV12-3/TRBV12-4
length: 12

CDR3: CASSPDWVELFF
DNA: TGTGCCAGCAGTCCAGACTGGGTCGAGCTGTTTTTT
D: NA
size: NA
J: TRBJ2-2
V: TRBV12-3/TRBV12-4
length: 12

CDR3: CASSSLALNTDTQYF
DNA: TGTGCCAGCAGCTCCCTGGCCTTAAACACAGATACGCAGTATTTT
D: NA
size: NA
J: TRBJ2-3
V: TRBV13
length: 15

CDR3: CASSPSSAELFF
DNA: TGCGCCAGCAGCCCTAGCAGTGCAGAGCTGTTTTTT
D: NA
size: few
J: TRBJ2-2
V: TRBV4-1
length: 12

CDR3: CATSRRGETNYGYTF
DNA: TGTGCCACCAGCAGGCGGGGTGAGACTAACTATGGCTACACCTTC
D: NA
size: NA
J: TRBJ1-2
V: TRBV15
length: 15

CDR3: CASSYREPNPGWWGGYTF
DNA: TGTGCCAGCAGTTACCGGGAACCAAATCCCGGGTGGTGGGGTGGCTACACCTTC
D: NA
size: NA
J: TRBJ1-2
V: TRBV27
length: 18

CDR3: CASSEGRVRQPQHF
DNA: TGTGCCAGCAGTGAGGGGAGGGTACGACAGCCCCAGCATTTT
D: NA
size: many
J: TRBJ1-5
V: TRBV6-1
length: 14

CDR3: CASTQAGTSYF
DNA: TGTGCCAGCACCCAAGCCGGGACATCGTACTTC
D: NA
size: few
J: TRBJ2-7
V: TRBV7-8
length: 11

CDR3: CASSLASSVRNEQFF
DNA: TGTGCCAGCAGCTTAGCGTCGAGCGTAAGGAATGAGCAGTTCTTC
D: NA
size: NA
J: TRBJ2-1
V: TRBV7-6
length: 15

CDR3: CASALWGLSSGANVLTF
DNA: TGTGCCAGTGCGCTTTGGGGTCTATCCTCTGGGGCCAACGTCCTGACTTTC
D: NA
size: NA
J: TRBJ2-6
V: TRBV19
length: 17

CDR3: CASSQDSGGDSAIQYF
DNA: TGCGCCAGCAGCCAAGATTCGGGGGGCGACTCTGCCATTCAGTACTTC
D: NA
size: NA
J: TRBJ2-4
V: TRBV4-3
length: 16

CDR3: CASSVGGAHEQFF
DNA: TGTGCCAGCAGCGTAGGCGGGGCGCATGAGCAGTTCTTC
D: NA
size: NA
J: TRBJ2-1
V: TRBV9
length: 13

CDR3: CAISDHTGQGEAFF
DNA: TGTGCCATCAGTGATCATACGGGACAGGGGGAAGCGTTCTTC
D: TRBD1
size: few
J: TRBJ2-1
V: TRBV10-3
length: 14

CDR3: CASSSPVNTEAFF
DNA: TGTGCCAGCAGCTCCCCGGTGAACACTGAAGCTTTCTTT
D: NA
size: NA
J: TRBJ1-1
V: TRBV7-9
length: 13

CDR3: CSVGSGGADSPLHF
DNA: TGCAGCGTGGGTTCAGGGGGCGCGGATTCACCCCTCCACTTT
D: TRBD1
size: NA
J: TRBJ1-6
V: TRBV29-1
length: 14

CDR3: CASSQEWDREEAFF
DNA: TGCGCCAGCAGCCAAGAGTGGGACAGGGAAGAAGCTTTCTTT
D: TRBD1
size: NA
J: TRBJ1-1
V: TRBV4-1
length: 14

CDR3: CASSQRTGTQYF
DNA: TGCGCCAGCAGCCAAAGGACGGGTACGCAGTATTTT
D: NA
size: many
J: TRBJ2-3
V: TRBV4-1
length: 12

CDR3: CASSVAGTNQDTQYF
DNA: TGTGCCAGCAGCGTAGCCGGGACCAACCAGGATACGCAGTATTTT
D: NA
size: NA
J: TRBJ2-3
V: TRBV9
length: 15

CDR3: CASSSRTSGGIKDTQYF
DNA: TGTGCCAGCAGTTCTCGGACTAGCGGGGGGATTAAGGATACGCAGTATTTT
D: TRBD2
size: NA
J: TRBJ2-3
V: TRBV7-6
length: 17

CDR3: CASSLEGTGFCEQYF
DNA: TGTGCCAGCAGCTTAGAAGGGACAGGGTTCTGCGAGCAGTACTTC
D: TRBD1
size: NA
J: TRBJ2-7
V: TRBV7-6
length: 15

CDR3: CASSLPAFF
DNA: TGTGCCAGCAGCCTTCCGGCTTTCTTT
D: NA
size: NA
J: TRBJ1-1
V: TRBV9
length: 9

CDR3: CASSQEGVVEDTQYF
DNA: TGTGCCAGCAGCCAAGAGGGAGTAGTGGAGGATACGCAGTATTTT
D: NA
size: NA
J: TRBJ2-3
V: TRBV4-2
length: 15

CDR3: CAITADPQGEGYTF
DNA: TGTGCCATCACCGCCGACCCACAAGGGGAAGGCTACACCTTC
D: NA
size: NA
J: TRBJ1-2
V: TRBV10-3
length: 14

CDR3: CASSESKTGQGSNGYTF
DNA: TGCGCCAGCAGTGAGTCGAAGACGGGACAGGGCTCCAATGGCTACACCTTC
D: TRBD1
size: few
J: TRBJ1-2
V: TRBV10-2
length: 17